This T cell receptor beta chain appears in the sequencing data of a study of blood T cell repertoires in COVID-19. Turning to the study itself: Samples of COVID-19 (acute and convalescent) were obtained from the United States, Italy and Spain. Sample material is recorded as cDNA or gDNA derived from T cells, B-cell-depleted T cells, or PBMCs.

The CDR3 has 15 amino acids. The germline CDR1 and CDR2 sequences are MNHNY and SVGAGI (reference sequence). V gave up 6 bases and J gave up 9 bases; unmatched junction bases: 11. Original processing methods: Scientists estimated how many nucleated cells there were by amplifying reference gene primers. Profiling relied on immunoSEQ multiplex PCR, and the TCRdb table lists in-frame clones only, not all of them. The D gene and trimming were derived from the DNA, and the V and J assignments and clone size from that table. The table lists roughly 100,000 clones, around 84% of them singletons. The gene calls are TRBV6-6 and TRBJ2-1; 10 nucleotides agree with TRBD1. Material for sequencing was peripheral blood. The sequence came from a man in his 70s with active or convalescent COVID-19. Here the CDR3 DNA reads TGTGCCAGCAGGGCCGGGACAGGGGCTGTCGGTGAGCAGTTCTTC. It translates to CASRAGTGAVGEQFF.